This TCR beta chain came from a study of T cells in Graves' hyperthyroidism and ophthalmopathy. The study, taken as a whole, reports: In the blood, most expanded thyroid clonotypes above 0.001 appeared as well. Ophthalmopathy was told apart from stable hyperthyroidism by a 13 V-J model.

There are 15 residues in the CDR3. Looked up from germline, CDR1 is MNHEY and CDR2 is SMNVEV (reference sequence). The trim removed 5 bases at V and 7 bases at J, leaving 10 bases unmatched. For ophthalmopathy patients, the Clinical Activity Score was at least 3 and the NOSPECS grade at least 4; duration was under 3 months. Used for diagnoses were clinical symptoms, serum thyroxine and TRAb, thyroid ultrasound and orbital computed tomography. Authors of the study amplified TCR beta CDR3 regions from RNA transcripts. When the TCR CDR3 underwent first-round RT-PCR, the HTBI primer set was used. TCRdb reanalysed the multiplex PCR reads using MiXCR and keeps one entry per CDR3 protein. The table shows hundreds of thousands of distinct CDR3 sequences, with over 12% occurring only once. This clonotype was counted ten times or more. The antigen remains unidentified.

The chain couples TRBV27 to TRBJ2-7, with TRBD1 matching over 11 bases. The TCR sequence derives from a young man with Graves' ophthalmopathy. Material for sequencing was blood. The CDR3 coding sequence is TGTGCCAGCAGTATGTCCGGGACAGGGGGAGGAGAGCAGTACTTC. Translated: CASSMSGTGGGEQYF.